One sample yielded the 14 T cell receptor beta chains listed below, sequenced in a study of T cell responses to AZD1222 COVID-19 vaccine. This table comes from immunoSEQ multiplex PCR, and its TCRdb copy is limited to in-frame clones, with some not included. Of about 150,000 clones listed, more than 85% are singletons. Source: peripheral blood, taken 28 days after the second AZD1222 dose. The receptors come from an adult who received the AZD1222 COVID-19 vaccine.

V is TRBV2 and J is TRBJ2-5, with D possibly matching TRBD1 (5 bases). This CDR3 has 13 amino acids. In germline, CDR1 is SNHLY, CDR2 FYNNEI. V shed 6 bases and J shed 3 bases, with 11 bases lying between them. CDR3 DNA: TGTGCCAGCAGGCCCGGACAAGAAGAGACCCAGTACTTC. Amino acid sequence: CASRPGQEETQYF.

This clone was seen a handful of times. V gene TRBV19 combines with J gene TRBJ1-1; 9 nucleotides agree with TRBD1. The germline V gene encodes CDR1 LNHDA and CDR2 SQIVND (reference sequence). The CDR3 runs 14 residues. V gave up 5 bases and J gave up 5 bases; unmatched junction bases: 6. CDR3: CASSVTGGGTEAFF. In DNA form, the CDR3 reads TGTGCCAGTAGTGTCACAGGGGGCGGAACTGAAGCTTTCTTT. The variable domain in full, completed from reference TRBV19 and TRBJ1-1, reads DGGITQSPKYLFRKEGQNVTLSCEQNLNHDAMYWYRQDPGQGLRLIYYSQIVNDFQKGDIAEGYSVSREKKESFPLTVTSAQKNPTAFYLCASSVTGGGTEAFFGQGTRLTVV.

The CDR3 loop is CASSLTGSPRETQYF. The CDR3 DNA sequence: TGTGCCAGCAGCTTAACGGGCTCCCCGAGAGAGACCCAGTACTTC. The chain is built from TRBV7-3 and TRBJ2-5; D unclear. This CDR3 comprises 15 residues. V shed 0 bases and J shed 4 bases, with 12 bases lying between them. CDR1 SGHTA and CDR2 FQGTGA come from the germline V gene.

The chain links TRBV7-3 to TRBJ1-2; 9 bases are shared with TRBD1. Trimming took 0 bases from V and 4 from J; bases not matched to a gene: 3. This CDR3 contains 15 residues. Per the germline V gene, CDR1 is SGHTA and CDR2 is FQGTGA. CDR3 in DNA: TGTGCCAGCAGCTTAACGGGGACAGGGTCCTATGGCTACACCTTC. It yields the protein CASSLTGTGSYGYTF.

The chain is built from TRBV29-1 and TRBJ1-2; D gene unclear. This CDR3 is built from 13 residues. Trimming left V 3 bases short and J 1 base short, with 9 bases between. The germline gives CDR1 SQVTM, CDR2 ANQGSEA. CDR3 nucleotide sequence: TGCAGCGTTGATACTACGGATAACTATGGCTACACCTTC. As protein: CSVDTTDNYGYTF.

DNA of the CDR3: TGTGCCAGCAGTTACTCGACCGGGACAGTCTCGTCACCCCTCCACTTT. The encoded protein is CASSYSTGTVSSPLHF. This rearrangement joins TRBV6-2 or TRBV6-3 to TRBJ1-6, with 7 bases aligning to TRBD1. This CDR3 spans 16 amino acids. CDR1 is MNHEY, CDR2 SVGEGT, per germline. V trimming: 0 bases; J trimming: 10 bases; junction bases outside the gene matches: 9.

J is TRBJ2-7 and V is TRBV7-9, with 9 bases matching TRBD1. The V and J ends lost 3 bases and 1 base, in that order; junction bases with no gene match: 4. The CDR3 loop spans 15 amino acids. Germline V lookup: CDR1 SEHNR, CDR2 FQNEAQ (reference sequence). The CDR3 region is CASSLTGGPSYEQYF. For the CDR3, the DNA is TGTGCCAGCAGCTTGACAGGGGGACCGTCCTACGAGCAGTACTTC.

This rearrangement joins TRBV9 to TRBJ2-1; weak D call: TRBD2 (6 bases). Between the trimmed V and J ends, which lost 3 bases and 2 bases, there was a span of 21 bases. Germline V gene data show CDR1 as SGDLS and CDR2 as YYNGEE. The CDR3 totals 18 residues. The chain's CDR3 is CASSATGGGASTYNEQFF. Written as DNA, the CDR3 is TGTGCCAGCAGCGCCACTGGTGGCGGGGCGTCCACCTACAATGAGCAGTTCTTC.

The chain couples TRBV5-4 to TRBJ1-3; D is possibly TRBD1 (6 bases). The CDR3 covers 16 residues. Germline lookup yields CDR1 SGHNT and CDR2 YYREEE (reference sequence). Trimming left V 2 bases short and J 1 base short, with 13 bases between. CDR3 sequence (DNA): TGTGCCAGCAGCTTCGGGGACATTAGGTCTGGAAACACCATATATTTT. This codes for CASSFGDIRSGNTIYF.

V is TRBV5-6 and J is TRBJ2-6; no firm D call. CDR3 length: 15 residues. Germline assignment: CDR1 SGHDT and CDR2 YYEEEE. The V and J ends lost 0 bases and 0 bases respectively, with 4 bases between them. The CDR3 DNA reads TGTGCCAGCAGCTTGGGGTTCTCTGGGGCCAACGTCCTGACTTTC. It is translated as CASSLGFSGANVLTF.

This clone has a single count. The chain carries TRBV5-4 and TRBJ1-2; D is ambiguous. V was shortened by 0 bases and J by 5 bases, with 14 bases between the two germline ends. CDR1 is SGHNT and CDR2 is YYREEE in the germline V gene (reference sequence). The CDR3 sequence is 15 residues long. CDR3 in DNA: TGTGCCAGCAGCTTGGTTGGCACGGGAGGGTATGGCTACACCTTC. It codes for CASSLVGTGGYGYTF.

The rearrangement links TRBV24-1 to TRBJ1-5, with D possibly being TRBD1 (5 bases). The CDR3 covers 16 residues. V was shortened by 5 bases and J by 0 bases, with 13 bases between the two germline ends. The germline V gene has CDR1 KGHDR and CDR2 SFDVKD. The CDR3: CATSGGGALSNQPQHF. CDR3 DNA sequence: TGTGCCACCAGTGGCGGCGGGGCTCTTAGCAATCAGCCCCAGCATTTT.

This clone appeared once. This rearrangement joins TRBV30 to TRBJ1-4; tentative D call: TRBD1 (6 bases). Trimming removed 4 bases at V and 2 bases at J, with 14 bases between. CDR1 and CDR2 from the germline V gene are GTSNPN and SVGIG (reference sequence). CDR3 length equals 15 residues. Here the CDR3 reads CAWNTGISTNEKLFF. The CDR3 DNA is TGTGCCTGGAATACAGGGATTTCGACTAATGAAAAACTGTTTTTT.

V gene TRBV24-1 combines with J gene TRBJ1-5, with D hard to call. This CDR3 comprises 15 residues. The V end was cut by 3 bases, the J end by 0 bases, with 8 bases between. Germline V gives CDR1 KGHDR, CDR2 SFDVKD. CDR3 loop: CATSDEADSNQPQHF. CDR3 in DNA: TGTGCCACCAGTGATGAGGCGGATAGCAATCAGCCCCAGCATTTT.